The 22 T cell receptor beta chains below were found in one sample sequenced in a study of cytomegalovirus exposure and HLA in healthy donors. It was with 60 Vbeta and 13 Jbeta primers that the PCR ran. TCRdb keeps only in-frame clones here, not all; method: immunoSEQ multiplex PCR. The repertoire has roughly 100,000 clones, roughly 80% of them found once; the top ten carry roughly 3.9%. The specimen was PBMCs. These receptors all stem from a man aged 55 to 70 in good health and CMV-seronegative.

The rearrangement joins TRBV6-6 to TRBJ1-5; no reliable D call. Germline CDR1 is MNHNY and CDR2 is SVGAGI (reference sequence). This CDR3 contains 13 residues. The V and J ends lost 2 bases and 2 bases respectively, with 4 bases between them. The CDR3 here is CASSYVGNQPQHF. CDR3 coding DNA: TGTGCCAGCAGTTACGTAGGCAATCAGCCCCAGCATTTT.

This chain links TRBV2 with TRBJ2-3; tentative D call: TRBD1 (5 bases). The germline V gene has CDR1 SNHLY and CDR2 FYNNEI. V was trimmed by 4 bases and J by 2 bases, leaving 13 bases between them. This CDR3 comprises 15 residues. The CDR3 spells CASSVRGLPTDTQYF. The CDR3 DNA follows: TGTGCCAGCAGTGTAAGGGGCCTCCCCACAGATACGCAGTATTTT.

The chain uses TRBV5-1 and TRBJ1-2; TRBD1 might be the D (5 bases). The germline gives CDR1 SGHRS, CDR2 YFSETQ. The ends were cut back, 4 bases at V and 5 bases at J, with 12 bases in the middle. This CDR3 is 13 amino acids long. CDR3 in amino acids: CASSKGLEYGYTF. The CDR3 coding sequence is TGCGCCAGCAGCAAGGGGTTGGAGTATGGCTACACCTTC.

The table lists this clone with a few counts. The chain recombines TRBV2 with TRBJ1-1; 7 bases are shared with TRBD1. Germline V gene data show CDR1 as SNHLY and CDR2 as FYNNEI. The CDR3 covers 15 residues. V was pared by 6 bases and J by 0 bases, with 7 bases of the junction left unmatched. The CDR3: CASRQGQRMNTEAFF. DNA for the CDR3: TGTGCCAGCAGGCAGGGACAGCGAATGAACACTGAAGCTTTCTTT.

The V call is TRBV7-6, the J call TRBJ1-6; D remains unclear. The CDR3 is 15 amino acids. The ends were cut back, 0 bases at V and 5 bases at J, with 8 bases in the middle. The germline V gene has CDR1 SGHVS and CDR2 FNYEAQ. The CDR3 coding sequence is TGTGCCAGCAGCTTAGCGCCCGGGAATAATTCACCCCTCCACTTT. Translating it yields CASSLAPGNNSPLHF.

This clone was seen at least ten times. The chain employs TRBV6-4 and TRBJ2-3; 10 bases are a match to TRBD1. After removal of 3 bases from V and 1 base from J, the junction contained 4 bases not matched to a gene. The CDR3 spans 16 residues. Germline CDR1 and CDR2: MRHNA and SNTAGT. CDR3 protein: CASSEATGGGTDTQYF. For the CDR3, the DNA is TGTGCCAGCAGTGAAGCGACAGGGGGCGGCACAGATACGCAGTATTTT.

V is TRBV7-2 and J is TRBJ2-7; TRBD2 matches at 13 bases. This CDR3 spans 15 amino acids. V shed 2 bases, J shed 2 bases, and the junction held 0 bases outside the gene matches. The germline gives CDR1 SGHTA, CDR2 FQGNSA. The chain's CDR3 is CASSLTSGGAYEQYV. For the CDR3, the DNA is TGTGCCAGCAGCTTAACTAGCGGGGGGGCCTACGAGCAGTACGTC.

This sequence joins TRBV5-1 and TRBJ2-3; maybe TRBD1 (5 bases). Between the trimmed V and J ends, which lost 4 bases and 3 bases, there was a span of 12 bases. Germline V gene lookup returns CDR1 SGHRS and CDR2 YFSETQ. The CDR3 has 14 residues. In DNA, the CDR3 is TGCGCCAGCAGCGTAGAAAAGGGGACAGATACGCAGTATTTT. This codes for CASSVEKGTDTQYF.

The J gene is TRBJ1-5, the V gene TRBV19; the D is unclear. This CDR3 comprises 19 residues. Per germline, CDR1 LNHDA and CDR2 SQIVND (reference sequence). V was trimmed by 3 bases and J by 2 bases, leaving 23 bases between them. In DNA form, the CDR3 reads TGTGCCAGTAGTATCCTATCTCCACTCCCGCGGGGAGGCAATCAGCCCCAGCATTTT. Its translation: CASSILSPLPRGGNQPQHF.

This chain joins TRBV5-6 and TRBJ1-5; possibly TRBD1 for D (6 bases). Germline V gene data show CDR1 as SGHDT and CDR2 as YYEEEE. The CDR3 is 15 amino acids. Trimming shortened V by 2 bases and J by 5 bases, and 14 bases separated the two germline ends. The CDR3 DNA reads TGTGCCAGCAGCTTACACAGGGCCTTCGATCAGCCCCAGCATTTT. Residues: CASSLHRAFDQPQHF.

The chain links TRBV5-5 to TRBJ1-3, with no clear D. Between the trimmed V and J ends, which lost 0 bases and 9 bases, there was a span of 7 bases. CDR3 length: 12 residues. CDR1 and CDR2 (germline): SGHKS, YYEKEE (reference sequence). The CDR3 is CASSLVEATIYF. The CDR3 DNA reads TGTGCCAGCAGCTTGGTAGAGGCCACCATATATTTT.

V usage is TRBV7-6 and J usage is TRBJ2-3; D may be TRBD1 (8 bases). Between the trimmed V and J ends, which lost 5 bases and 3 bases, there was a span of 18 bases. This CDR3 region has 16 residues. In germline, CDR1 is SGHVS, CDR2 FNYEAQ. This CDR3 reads CASSQGAWGGTDTQYF. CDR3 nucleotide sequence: TGTGCCAGCAGCCAGGGGGCGTGGGGGGGAACAGATACGCAGTATTTT.

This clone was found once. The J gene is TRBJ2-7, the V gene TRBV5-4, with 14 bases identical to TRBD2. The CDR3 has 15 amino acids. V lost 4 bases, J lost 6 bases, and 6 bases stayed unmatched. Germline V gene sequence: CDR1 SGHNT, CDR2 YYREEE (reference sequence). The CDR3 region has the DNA TGTGCCAGCAGCCGGACTAGCGGGGGGCCCGGCGAGCAGTACTTC. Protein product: CASSRTSGGPGEQYF.

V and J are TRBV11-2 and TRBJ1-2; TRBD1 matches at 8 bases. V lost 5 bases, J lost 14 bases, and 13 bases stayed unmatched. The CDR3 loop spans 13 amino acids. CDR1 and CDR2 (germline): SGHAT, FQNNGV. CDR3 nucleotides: TGTGCCAGCAGCCCTGGACAGGGCGTGACAGAAACCTTC. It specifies CASSPGQGVTETF.

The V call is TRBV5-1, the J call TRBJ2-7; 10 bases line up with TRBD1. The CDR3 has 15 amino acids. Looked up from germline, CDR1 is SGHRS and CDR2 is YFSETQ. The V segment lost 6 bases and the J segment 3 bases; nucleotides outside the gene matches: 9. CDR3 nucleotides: TGCGCCAGCACTAAAACGACAGGGGGCGGCTACGAGCAGTACTTC. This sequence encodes CASTKTTGGGYEQYF.

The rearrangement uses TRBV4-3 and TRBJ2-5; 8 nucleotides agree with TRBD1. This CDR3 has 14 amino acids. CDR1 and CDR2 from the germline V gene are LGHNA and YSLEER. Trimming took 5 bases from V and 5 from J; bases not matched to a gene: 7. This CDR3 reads CASSSWTGTETQYF. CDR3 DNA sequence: TGCGCCAGCAGCTCTTGGACAGGGACGGAGACCCAGTACTTC.

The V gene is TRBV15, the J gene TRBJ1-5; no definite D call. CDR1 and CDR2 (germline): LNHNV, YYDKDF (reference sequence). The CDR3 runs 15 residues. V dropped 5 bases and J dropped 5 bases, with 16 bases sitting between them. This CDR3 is CATSLRKTSDQPQHF. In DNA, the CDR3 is TGTGCCACCAGCCTTCGGAAGACTAGTGATCAGCCCCAGCATTTT.

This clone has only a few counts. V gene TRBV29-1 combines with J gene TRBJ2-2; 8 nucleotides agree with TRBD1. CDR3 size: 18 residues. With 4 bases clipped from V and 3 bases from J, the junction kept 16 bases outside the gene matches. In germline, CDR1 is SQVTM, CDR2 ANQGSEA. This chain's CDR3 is CSVAPTLRGQEHTGELFF. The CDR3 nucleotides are TGCAGCGTTGCCCCCACCCTACGGGGACAGGAACACACCGGGGAGCTGTTTTTT.

CDR3 protein: CASSQGTGGTDTQYF. In DNA form, the CDR3 reads TGCGCCAGCAGCCAAGGTACAGGGGGCACAGATACGCAGTATTTT. The chain carries TRBV4-3 and TRBJ2-3; TRBD1 aligns across 7 bases. Germline CDR1 reads LGHNA; CDR2 reads YSLEER. CDR3 size: 15 residues. J was trimmed by 1 base and V by 1 base; bases with no gene match: 2.

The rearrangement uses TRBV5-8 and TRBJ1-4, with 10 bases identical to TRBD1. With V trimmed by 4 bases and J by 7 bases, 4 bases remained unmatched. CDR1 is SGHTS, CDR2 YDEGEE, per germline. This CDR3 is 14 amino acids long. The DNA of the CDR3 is TGTGCCAGCAGCGTGGGACAGGGGAGTGAAAAACTGTTTTTT. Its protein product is CASSVGQGSEKLFF.

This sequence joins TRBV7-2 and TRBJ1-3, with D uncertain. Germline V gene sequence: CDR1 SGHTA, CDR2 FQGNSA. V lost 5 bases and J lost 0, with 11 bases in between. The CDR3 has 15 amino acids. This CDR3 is CASSPVAASGNTIYF. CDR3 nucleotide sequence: TGTGCCAGCAGCCCAGTCGCGGCCTCTGGAAACACCATATATTTT.

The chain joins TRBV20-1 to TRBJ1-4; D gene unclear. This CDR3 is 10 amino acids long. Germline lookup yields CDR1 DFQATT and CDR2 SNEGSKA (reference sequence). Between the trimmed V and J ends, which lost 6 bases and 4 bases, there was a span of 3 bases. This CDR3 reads CSARNEKLFF. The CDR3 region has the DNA TGCAGTGCCCGTAATGAAAAACTGTTTTTT.